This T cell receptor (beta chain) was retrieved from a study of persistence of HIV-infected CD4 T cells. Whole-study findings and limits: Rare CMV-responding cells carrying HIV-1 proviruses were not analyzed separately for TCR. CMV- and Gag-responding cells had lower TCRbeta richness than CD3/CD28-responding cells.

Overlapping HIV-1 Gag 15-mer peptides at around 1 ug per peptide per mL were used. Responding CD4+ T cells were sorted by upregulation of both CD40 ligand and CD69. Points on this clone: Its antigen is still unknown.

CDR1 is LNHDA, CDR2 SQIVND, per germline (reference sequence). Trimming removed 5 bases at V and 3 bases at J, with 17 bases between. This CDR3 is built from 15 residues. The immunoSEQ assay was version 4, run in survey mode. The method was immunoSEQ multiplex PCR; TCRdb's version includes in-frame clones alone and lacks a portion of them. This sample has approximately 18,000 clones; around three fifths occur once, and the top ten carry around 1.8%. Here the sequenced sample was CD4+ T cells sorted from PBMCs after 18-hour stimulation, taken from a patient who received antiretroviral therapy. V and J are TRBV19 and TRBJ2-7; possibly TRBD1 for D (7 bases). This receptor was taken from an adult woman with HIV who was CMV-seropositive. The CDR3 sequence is CASSLRGANLYEQYF. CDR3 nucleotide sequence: TGTGCCAGTAGTCTCAGGGGGGCTAACCTCTACGAGCAGTACTTC.